A selection of T cell receptor beta chains follows, all from one sample in a study of shared T cell receptors in the human thymus. Clones were read by immunoSEQ multiplex PCR, and TCRdb kept only the in-frame ones, dropping some. The data show hundreds of thousands of clones, roughly 94% seen once. Sequencing was done on a sample of thymocytes. The receptors stem from a human donor. CDR3s include the opening cysteine and the closing phenylalanine or tryptophan. The D gene is left open where the match is weak. Expanded clones get a size class; other rows say once, few or many, or leave the size out.

TRBV18,.,TRBJ2-3,TRBD2,TGTGCCAGCTCACCCACTAGCGGTAGCACAGATACGCAGTATTTT,CASSPTSGSTDTQYF
TRBV7-9,.,TRBJ2-4,.,TGTGCCAGCAGCCTAGGGGTAGACTATAAAAACATTCAGTACTTC,CASSLGVDYKNIQYF
TRBV27,.,TRBJ1-5,TRBD1,TGTGCCAGCAGTTTAGGGACAGGCAATCAGCCCCAGCATTTT,CASSLGTGNQPQHF
TRBV25-1,once,TRBJ1-5,TRBD1,TGTGCCAGCAGTGAATCAGGGGGCTGGAATCAGCCCCAGCATTTT,CASSESGGWNQPQHF
TRBV5-1,.,TRBJ2-2,TRBD1,TGCGCCAGCAGCTTGGCCGGGACAGGGGGAACCGGGGAGCTGTTTTTT,CASSLAGTGGTGELFF
TRBV29-1,.,TRBJ2-1,TRBD1,TGCAGCGTTGTAATAATCGGGACAGGTCGGTCCCCGGGGCAGTTCTTC,CSVVIIGTGRSPGQFF
TRBV5-4,few,TRBJ2-7,.,TGTGCCAGCAGCTTTGGGGGAGGCCCATCCTACGAGCAGTACTTC,CASSFGGGPSYEQYF
TRBV23-1,.,TRBJ1-5,TRBD1,TGCGCCAGCAGTCCTAGACCGGGACAGTCTTATCAGCCCCAGCATTTT,CASSPRPGQSYQPQHF
TRBV30,.,TRBJ2-5,TRBD2,TGTGCCTGGAGTTTCCCCCGGAGACTAGCTAGGCGAAGCGGGACCCAGTACTTC,CAWSFPRRLARRSGTQYF
TRBV27,.,TRBJ2-7,TRBD1,TGTGCCAGCAGTGTGACAGGGGGAGGCGAGCAGTACTTC,CASSVTGGGEQYF
TRBV2,.,TRBJ1-3,.,TGTGCCGGGTTCCCCTTGCCATCCTTGGGAAGGCGAAACACCATATATTTT,CAGFPLPSLGRRNTIYF
TRBV28,.,TRBJ2-3,.,TGTGCCAGCAGTTTCTACTGGGGACACCCCACAGATACGCAGTATTTT,CASSFYWGHPTDTQYF
TRBV29-1,few,TRBJ1-1,.,TGCACCTCCTCGATGAACACTGAAGCTTTCTTT,CTSSMNTEAFF
TRBV6-5,.,TRBJ2-7,TRBD1,TGTGCCAGCACCAACAGGGGACAGTCACCGCTTGAGAAGGACTTC,CASTNRGQSPLEKDF
TRBV5-4,.,TRBJ1-2,.,TGTGCCAGCAGCTTGGACATTAAATACACCTTC,CASSLDIKYTF
TRBV4-2,.,TRBJ1-2,TRBD1,TGTGCCAGCAGCCCCCGGACAGGGGGTCTCTATGGCTACACCTTC,CASSPRTGGLYGYTF
TRBV5-4,.,TRBJ2-3,.,TGTGCCAGCAGCAGTTTAGAGGGAGGGGGCCCAGATACGCAGTATTTT,CASSSLEGGGPDTQYF
TRBV6-4,.,TRBJ1-1,.,TGTGCCAACCCCAAGAGGGCAGTGAACACTGAAGCTTTCTTT,CANPKRAVNTEAFF
TRBV4-3,.,TRBJ2-6,TRBD2,TGCGCCAGCAGCCAAGAACTAGCGGGAGCTGGGGCCAACGTCCTGACTTTC,CASSQELAGAGANVLTF
TRBV7-2,.,TRBJ2-3,.,TGTGCCAGCAGCCCTCTGCCCGGGAACGCCGCAGATACGCAGTATTTT,CASSPLPGNAADTQYF
TRBV11-2,.,TRBJ2-5,TRBD1,TGTGCCAGCAGCGACCGGGACAGGGACCAAGAGACCCAGTACTTC,CASSDRDRDQETQYF
TRBV27,.,TRBJ2-1,TRBD2,TGTGCCAGCACCCGATTAGCGGGAGGAAGTTGCAATGAGCAGTTCTTC,CASTRLAGGSCNEQFF
TRBV6-4,.,TRBJ2-2,TRBD1,TGTGCCAGCAGTGGAAGGGACAGCCCGAACACCGGGGAGCTGTTTTTT,CASSGRDSPNTGELFF
TRBV11-2,.,TRBJ2-7,TRBD1,TGTGCCAGCAGCCTCAACCCCCCGGACAGGAGGTCCTACGAGCAGTACTTC,CASSLNPPDRRSYEQYF
TRBV5-4,.,TRBJ2-7,TRBD2,TGTGCCAGCAGCACCTACAGACTAGCAACTCAGCGGGAGCAGTACTTC,CASSTYRLATQREQYF
TRBV21-1,.,TRBJ2-7,.,TGTGCCAGCAGCAAAAAACCCGCTAGCGGGAGGGCCGTATACGAGCAGTACTTC,CASSKKPASGRAVYEQYF
TRBV7-9,.,TRBJ2-2,TRBD2,TGTGCCAGCAGCTTAGCGGCTAGCGGGGGTCCCGGGGAGCTGTTTTTT,CASSLAASGGPGELFF
TRBV6-1,.,TRBJ1-5,.,TGTGCCAGCAGTGAAGAGAGGGGCCGCAATCAGCCCCAGCATTTT,CASSEERGRNQPQHF
TRBV18,.,TRBJ1-1,.,TGTGCCAGCTCACCACCAGTTGGGAACACTGAAGCTTTCTTT,CASSPPVGNTEAFF
TRBV10-2,.,TRBJ2-2,.,TGCGCCAGCAGTGAGTCGTTTAGTCCACGGGGGACCGGGGAGCTGTTTTTT,CASSESFSPRGTGELFF
TRBV6-1,.,TRBJ2-5,TRBD1,TGTGCCAGCAGTGGCCGGGGACAGGGGTATCAGGAGACCCAGTACTTC,CASSGRGQGYQETQYF
TRBV29-1,.,TRBJ1-2,.,TGCAGCGTTGAAGATGAGACGGGTTGGGACTATGGCTACACCTTC,CSVEDETGWDYGYTF
TRBV25-1,.,TRBJ2-1,TRBD2,TGTGCCAGCAGTGCCCCAATGGGTAGCGGGGACTACAATGAGCAGTTCTTC,CASSAPMGSGDYNEQFF
TRBV7-9,.,TRBJ2-5,TRBD2,TGTGCCAGCAGCTTAGATCAGCGGGAGAGTTCCATGGAGACCCAGTACTTC,CASSLDQRESSMETQYF
TRBV9,.,TRBJ1-1,.,TGTGCCAGCAGCGCATTTTTCGGCCCCCCGAACACTGAAGCTTTCTTT,CASSAFFGPPNTEAFF
TRBV6-1,.,TRBJ2-6,TRBD1,TGTGCCAGCAGTGTGAGGACAGGCTACCCTGGGGCCAACGTCCTGACTTTC,CASSVRTGYPGANVLTF
TRBV7-7,.,TRBJ2-7,.,TGTGCTAGCACCGGGGACCCCCACTTC,CASTGDPHF
TRBV28,.,TRBJ2-1,.,TGTGCCAGCAGTTTAACTGAGGACATCTCCTACAATGAGCAGTTCTTC,CASSLTEDISYNEQFF
TRBV19,.,TRBJ2-5,.,TGTGCCAGTAGCGATACCTCACAAGGGAGGCAAGAGACCCAGTACTTC,CASSDTSQGRQETQYF
TRBV7-9,.,TRBJ2-7,TRBD1,TGTGCCAGCAGCTTAGGGTCAGGGGGCCTCTACGAGCAGTACTTC,CASSLGSGGLYEQYF
TRBV28,.,TRBJ2-7,TRBD1,TGTGCCAGCAGATGGACAGGGCTGAGCTCCTACGAGCAGTACTTC,CASRWTGLSSYEQYF
TRBV11-3,.,TRBJ2-1,.,TGTGCCAGCAGCTACACCGAGAAACCCGGGAGCCCGATTAATGAGCAGTTCTTC,CASSYTEKPGSPINEQFF
TRBV11-2,once,TRBJ2-1,TRBD2,TGTGCCAGCAGCTTAAGAACCTGGCGGGGGTACAATGAGCAGTTCTTC,CASSLRTWRGYNEQFF
TRBV27,.,TRBJ2-4,TRBD1,TGTGCCAGTTACTCACAGGGGGCCAAAAACATTCAGCACTTC,CASYSQGAKNIQHF
TRBV9,.,TRBJ2-2,TRBD2,TGTGCCAGCAATCCATCGGCGGGAGGGCCTACCGGGGAGCTGTTTTTT,CASNPSAGGPTGELFF
TRBV29-1,few,TRBJ1-1,.,TGCAGCGCCCAGAACACTGAAGCTTTCTTT,CSAQNTEAFF
TRBV27,.,TRBJ2-7,.,TGTGCCAGCGTCCCAAACCGGGGTAGCTCCTACGAGCAGTACTTC,CASVPNRGSSYEQYF
TRBV7-4,.,TRBJ2-1,TRBD2,TGTGCCAGCAGCCGTAAATGGGGTAGCGGGAGTAAGTCCTACAATGAGCAGTTCTTC,CASSRKWGSGSKSYNEQFF
TRBV4-1,.,TRBJ2-1,TRBD2,TGCGCCAGCAGCCCCTACGGTGGCGGGAGGGACAATGAGCAGTTCTTC,CASSPYGGGRDNEQFF
TRBV28,.,TRBJ2-3,TRBD1,TGTGCCAACCGGGACAGGGTGACAGATACGCAGTATTTT,CANRDRVTDTQYF